Listed below are T cell receptor beta chains from one sample, sequenced in a study of T-cell reconstitution after alpha-beta-depleted transplantation in children. TCRdb re-called the PCR reads with MiXCR, one entry per CDR3 protein. The sample has tens of thousands of distinct CDR3 sequences, roughly 4.9% seen once. Sequencing used PBMCs, mostly from graft donor cells, obtained 180 days after TCRalphabeta/CD19-depleted stem cell transplant. Receptors were obtained from a boy under three years old who had a stem cell transplant for acute myeloid leukemia, so the T cells may come from the graft donor. CDR3s include the opening cysteine and the closing phenylalanine or tryptophan. The order of the fields is D gene, V gene, J gene, clone size, CDR3 protein, CDR3 DNA. D genes are given only for firm matches. Clone size is not always given. Where it is, it says once, few, many or a class for expanded clones.

NA	TRBV5-1	TRBJ1-4	many	CASSLDRNEKLFF	TGCGCCAGCAGCTTGGACAGAAATGAAAAACTGTTTTTT
TRBD2	TRBV11-3	TRBJ2-1	many	CAVRLAGANEQFF	TGTGCCGTTCGACTAGCGGGGGCCAATGAGCAGTTCTTC
NA	TRBV18	TRBJ1-5	many	CASSPAREKNQPQHF	TGTGCCAGCTCACCTGCGCGCGAGAAAAATCAGCCCCAGCATTTT
NA	TRBV12-3/TRBV12-4	TRBJ1-1	many	CASSSSRREAFF	TGTGCCAGCAGTTCCTCGCGACGTGAAGCTTTCTTT
NA	TRBV24-1	TRBJ1-4	NA	CGTSYLKGPLFF	TGTGGCACCAGTTATTTGAAGGGACCCCTGTTTTTT
TRBD1	TRBV7-2	TRBJ1-2	many	CASTTGGGDSYYGYTF	TGTGCCAGCACGACTGGGGGGGGGGACAGCTATTATGGCTACACCTTC
NA	TRBV28	TRBJ2-3	many	CASSSPGTGTDTQYF	TGTGCCAGCAGTTCTCCAGGTACGGGCACAGATACGCAGTATTTT
TRBD1	TRBV20-1	TRBJ1-1	many	CSARARQGLYTEAFF	TGCAGTGCTAGAGCAAGACAGGGGTTGTACACTGAAGCTTTCTTT
NA	TRBV20-1	TRBJ1-2	many	CSARVQEYGYTF	TGCAGTGCTAGGGTACAGGAGTATGGCTACACCTTC
NA	TRBV12-3/TRBV12-4	TRBJ2-1	many	CASSLVLTPYNEQFF	TGTGCCAGCAGTTTAGTTTTGACACCTTACAATGAGCAGTTCTTC
TRBD1	TRBV27	TRBJ1-4	few	CASSPLGQGDEKLFF	TGTGCCAGCAGTCCCCTGGGACAGGGGGACGAAAAACTGTTTTTT
TRBD2	TRBV20-1	TRBJ2-7	many	CSASRGRGDPYEQYF	TGCAGTGCCAGTAGAGGGCGGGGGGACCCCTACGAGCAGTACTTC
NA	TRBV5-1	TRBJ2-5	many	CATRPRPQETQYF	TGCGCCACAAGGCCCCGGCCACAAGAGACCCAGTACTTC
NA	TRBV7-9	TRBJ2-1	many	CASSLASSGRLSYNEQFF	TGTGCCAGCAGCTTAGCGAGCTCAGGGCGCCTCTCCTACAATGAGCAGTTCTTC
TRBD1	TRBV7-2	TRBJ1-3	many	CASRQGPGNTIYF	TGTGCCAGCAGACAGGGGCCTGGAAACACCATATATTTT
TRBD1	TRBV9	TRBJ2-3	many	CASSVGDRGQRTDTQYF	TGTGCCAGCAGCGTAGGGGACAGGGGGCAACGTACAGATACGCAGTATTTT
NA	TRBV7-9	TRBJ1-5	many	CASSREGSNQPQHF	TGTGCCAGCAGCAGAGAGGGAAGCAATCAGCCCCAGCATTTT
NA	TRBV7-9	TRBJ2-5	many	CASSLNVGDQETQYF	TGTGCCAGCAGCTTAAATGTAGGGGACCAAGAGACCCAGTACTTC
NA	TRBV28	TRBJ2-3	many	CASSRDPLRTDTQYF	TGTGCCAGCAGCCGGGACCCCCTACGCACAGATACGCAGTATTTT
NA	TRBV7-9	TRBJ2-5	many	CASSLAGHQETQYF	TGTGCCAGCAGCTTAGCGGGACACCAAGAGACCCAGTACTTC
NA	TRBV12-3/TRBV12-4	TRBJ2-7	many	CASSLKGWYEQYF	TGTGCCAGCAGTTTAAAAGGGTGGTACGAGCAGTACTTC
TRBD1	TRBV20-1	TRBJ2-5	few	CSAGQVRQETQYF	TGCAGTGCGGGACAGGTGAGACAAGAGACCCAGTACTTC
NA	TRBV5-1	TRBJ2-5	many	CASRLWTNQETQYF	TGCGCCAGCAGGTTGTGGACAAACCAAGAGACCCAGTACTTC
NA	TRBV11-2	TRBJ2-2	many	CASSPPLGELFF	TGTGCCAGCAGCCCCCCCCTCGGGGAGCTGTTTTTT
TRBD1	TRBV7-9	TRBJ2-5	many	CASSLAPGQQETQYF	TGTGCCAGCAGCTTAGCGCCGGGACAGCAAGAGACCCAGTACTTC
NA	TRBV20-1	TRBJ1-3	many	CSARRGNTIYF	TGCAGTGCCAGAAGGGGAAACACCATATATTTT
TRBD1	TRBV11-2	TRBJ1-2	many	CASSFRDSYGYTF	TGTGCCAGCAGCTTTAGGGACAGCTATGGCTACACCTTC
TRBD1	TRBV4-3	TRBJ2-1	many	CASSHAIDREEGNEQFF	TGCGCCAGCAGCCATGCTATCGACAGGGAAGAGGGAAATGAGCAGTTCTTC
TRBD1	TRBV11-2	TRBJ2-7	many	CASSFGTGSYEQYF	TGTGCCAGCAGCTTCGGGACAGGCTCCTACGAGCAGTACTTC
TRBD2	TRBV5-1	TRBJ2-3	many	CASSSSGGGDTQYF	TGCGCCAGCAGCTCTAGCGGGGGCGGAGATACGCAGTATTTT
NA	TRBV7-9	TRBJ1-3	many	CASSQPRLGQSANTIYF	TGTGCCAGCAGCCAGCCGCGACTTGGACAGTCGGCAAACACCATATATTTT
NA	TRBV12-3/TRBV12-4	TRBJ1-5	many	CASSLILGNSGLMPQHF	TGTGCCAGCAGCTTAATTTTGGGTAATAGCGGATTAATGCCCCAGCATTTT
NA	TRBV12-3/TRBV12-4	TRBJ2-7	many	CASSLPDRQYGYEQYF	TGTGCCAGCAGTTTACCCGACCGGCAGTACGGCTACGAGCAGTACTTC
TRBD2	TRBV27	TRBJ2-1	NA	CASSLAGAAGEQFF	TGTGCCAGCAGTCTAGCGGGGGCTGCCGGTGAGCAGTTCTTC
TRBD1	TRBV28	TRBJ2-1	few	CASSLGQDWNEQFF	TGTGCCAGCAGTTTGGGACAGGACTGGAATGAGCAGTTCTTC
NA	TRBV10-3	TRBJ1-1	many	CAISEPNTGMGEAFF	TGTGCCATCAGTGAGCCCAACACAGGGATGGGTGAAGCTTTCTTT
NA	TRBV27	TRBJ2-6	many	CASSLVGGANVLTF	TGTGCCAGCAGTTTGGTAGGAGGGGCCAACGTCCTGACTTTC
NA	TRBV11-3	TRBJ2-7	many	CASSLISIPGYEQYF	TGTGCCAGCAGCTTGATTAGTATACCCGGGTACGAGCAGTACTTC
NA	TRBV27	TRBJ1-2	many	CASRLVGGTDGYTF	TGTGCCAGCAGACTCGTTGGGGGAACCGATGGCTACACCTTC
NA	TRBV5-1	TRBJ2-3	many	CASSPDRTRGGTQYF	TGCGCCAGCAGCCCGGACAGGACGCGGGGTGGTACGCAGTATTTT
NA	TRBV7-9	TRBJ2-5	many	CASSLNLQETQYF	TGTGCCAGCAGCTTAAACCTCCAAGAGACCCAGTACTTC
TRBD1	TRBV18	TRBJ1-1	many	CASSPDRTTFF	TGTGCCAGCTCACCGGACAGGACGACTTTCTTT
TRBD1	TRBV7-9	TRBJ2-5	many	CASSTRQGPGETQYF	TGTGCCAGCAGCACGAGACAGGGGCCCGGAGAGACCCAGTACTTC
NA	TRBV7-2	TRBJ1-1	many	CASSLAGILSTEAFF	TGTGCCAGCAGCTTAGCGGGGATATTGTCAACTGAAGCTTTCTTT
TRBD1	TRBV12-3/TRBV12-4	TRBJ1-5	many	CASSSGGQGNQPQHF	TGTGCCAGCAGTTCCGGGGGACAGGGCAATCAGCCCCAGCATTTT
NA	TRBV12-3/TRBV12-4	TRBJ1-1	many	CASIPPGAKAEAFF	TGTGCCAGCATCCCTCCGGGGGCAAAAGCTGAAGCTTTCTTT
NA	TRBV3-1	TRBJ1-5	many	CASSFGTASNQPQHF	TGTGCCAGCAGCTTCGGGACGGCTAGCAATCAGCCCCAGCATTTT
NA	TRBV6-1	TRBJ1-2	many	CASTPSNYGYTF	TGTGCCAGCACCCCCAGTAACTATGGCTACACCTTC
NA	TRBV20-1	TRBJ2-6	many	CSAPISGANVLTF	TGCAGTGCCCCGATTTCTGGGGCCAACGTCCTGACTTTC
NA	TRBV11-3	TRBJ1-6	many	CASSLEGTSPLHF	TGTGCCAGCAGCTTAGAAGGGACCTCACCCCTCCACTTT
TRBD1	TRBV12-3/TRBV12-4	TRBJ2-7	many	CASSPPGGGSEQYF	TGTGCCAGCAGTCCCCCAGGGGGTGGGTCCGAGCAGTACTTC
NA	TRBV29-1	TRBJ1-1	many	CSGRTRNTEAFF	TGCAGCGGGCGGACAAGGAACACTGAAGCTTTCTTT
TRBD1	TRBV12-3/TRBV12-4	TRBJ2-7	many	CASSSTPGQGAPQYF	TGTGCCAGCAGTTCTACCCCGGGACAGGGGGCACCGCAGTACTTC